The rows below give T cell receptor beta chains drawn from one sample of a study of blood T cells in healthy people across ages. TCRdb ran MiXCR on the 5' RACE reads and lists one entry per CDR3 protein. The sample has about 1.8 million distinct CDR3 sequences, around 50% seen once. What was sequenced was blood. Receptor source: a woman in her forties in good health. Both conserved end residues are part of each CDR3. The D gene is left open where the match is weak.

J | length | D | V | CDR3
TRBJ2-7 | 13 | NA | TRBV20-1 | CSARDGRSYEQYF
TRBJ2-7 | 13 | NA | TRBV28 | CASGRWGNYEQYF
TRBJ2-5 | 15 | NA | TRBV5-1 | CATSRVGAVQETQYF
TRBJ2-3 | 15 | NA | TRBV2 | CASSPPGPLLDTQYF
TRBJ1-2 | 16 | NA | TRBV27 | CASSLRPRGSHYGYTF
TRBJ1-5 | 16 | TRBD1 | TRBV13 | CASSKRDRGINQPQHF
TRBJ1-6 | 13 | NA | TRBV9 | CASSDRARSPLHF
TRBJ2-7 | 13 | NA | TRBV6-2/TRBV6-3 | CASRRDSGYEQYF
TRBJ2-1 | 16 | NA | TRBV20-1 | CSARDLARLHGNEQFF
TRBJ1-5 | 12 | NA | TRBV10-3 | CAIGGSNQPQHF
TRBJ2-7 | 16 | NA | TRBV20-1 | CSARDWQSVGAYEQYF
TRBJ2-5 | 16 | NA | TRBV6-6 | CASRPAGNSYQETQYF
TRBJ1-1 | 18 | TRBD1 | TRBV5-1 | CASSLVHGQGAMNTEAFF
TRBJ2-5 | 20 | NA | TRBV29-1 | CSVGARPLKRTPPSQETQYF
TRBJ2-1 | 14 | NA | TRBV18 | CASSPPLNLNEQFF
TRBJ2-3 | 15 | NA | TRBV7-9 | CASSLLLDSTDAQYF
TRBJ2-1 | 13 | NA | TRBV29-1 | CSLRDPHYNEQFF
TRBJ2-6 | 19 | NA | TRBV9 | CASSAQTTGLSSGANVLTF
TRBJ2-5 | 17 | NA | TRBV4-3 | CASSPEAGAGVQETQYF
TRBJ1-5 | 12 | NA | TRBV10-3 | CAISPDNQPQHF
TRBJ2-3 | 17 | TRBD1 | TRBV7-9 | CASPNDRVGGSTDTQYF
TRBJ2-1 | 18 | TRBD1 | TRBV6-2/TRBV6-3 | CASRPGTGGEGSYDEQFF
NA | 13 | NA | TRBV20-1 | CSAKQDHYNEQYF
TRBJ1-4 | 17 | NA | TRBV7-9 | CASSLRKLDPLDEKLFF
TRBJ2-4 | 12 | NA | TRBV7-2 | CASTLTPGEQYF